The text below deals with one TCR beta chain. The antigen it recognizes is unknown. Per-base qualities were not stored, and no clone one base away is much larger. These data originate in a study of T-cell memory formation after mild COVID-19 (dated by TCRdb to the early 2020s). Regarding the research as a whole: TCR sequence clusters from the two donors were found to be largely donor specific. In a couple of donors, T-cell clones that expanded and contracted after mild COVID-19 were followed by sequencing TCRalpha and TCRbeta repertoires longitudinally. The cohort was made up of two young adult volunteers, one female and one male, who were previously healthy.

For this chain, trimming is 7 bases at the V end and 0 bases at the J end, and the number of junction bases without a gene match is 8. The CDR3 has 16 amino acids, counting the end cysteine and phenylalanine. Only the CDR3 portion is preserved as DNA: 48 bases, with reading frame beginning at the first base. The germline V gene provides CDR1 SQVTM and CDR2 ANQGSEA. PBMCs were isolated by Ficoll-Paque density gradient centrifugation. Overall results and qualifications from the work: The second-wave clones that peaked on day 37 were not confirmed to be SARS-CoV-2 specific. Some responding clones were found in pre-infection memory, which suggests that pre-existing cross-reactive memory T cells took part in the SARS-CoV-2 response. Contracting CD4+ clones appeared mostly in the CM and EM memory subsets, whereas CD8+ clones were enriched in EMRA. The study covered only a couple of mild cases, and larger cohorts including severe cases with pre-infection samples were considered necessary. Clones that contracted from day 15 to 85 showed balanced CD4/CD8 phenotypes, whereas a second wave of clones that expanded from day 15 to 37 leaned towards CD4+.

Sequencer: Illumina NovaSeq 6000. TCRalpha and TCRbeta cDNA libraries were constructed by 5'RACE with constant-segment primers, with sample barcodes and unique molecular identifiers being introduced. RNA was extracted from every sample with Trizol reagent. The libraries were amplified in two PCR steps, and the second step added a second sample barcode and Illumina TruSeq adapters. Sequencing of the libraries was done on an Illumina NovaSeq, producing 2 x 150 bp paired-end reads. Per the authors' processing: The reads were demultiplexed and collapsed into UMI-guided consensus sequences using migec v1.2.7. Using mixcr v2.1.11, UMI consensuses were aligned to TRA and TRB V and J templates and then assembled into clonotypes. A clonotype was counted as expanded or contracted only if both edgeR and NoisET called the change significant, with noise models trained on biological replicates. For edgeR calls, a false discovery rate-adjusted p below 0.01 and a log2 fold-change threshold of 1 were applied. As an exploratory analysis of dynamics, PCA with hierarchical clustering was applied to max-normalized trajectories of the 1000 most abundant clonotypes. Each responding clone was given a CD4 or CD8 phenotype based on the CD4+ and CD8+ repertoires, which had been sequenced separately. Using fastp at Q25 and MiXCR, TCRdb reprocessed the public reads and kept productive beta chains. Every entry covers one CDR3 protein and lists the most common genes and DNA from its rows. The V and J calls here are based on TCRdb, not the publication. This sample is represented by about 560,000 distinct CDR3 sequences; 17% of them were singletons. The ten largest clones add up to about 7.4% of the sample.

Source material: PBMCs or a T cell subset sorted from them (not recorded which). This receptor was obtained from an adult woman who had mild COVID-19 (a few samples of this study predate the infection). The sample titles of this study are shuffled in the database, so cell type and time point are left out; the donor was told from shared clones. Recombination joined TRBV29-1 with TRBJ2-1, with 11 bases in between that match TRBD2. The CDR3 protein: CSGFLGLAGSYNEQFF. The nucleotide sequence is TGCAGCGGCTTCCTAGGACTAGCGGGCTCCTACAATGAGCAGTTCTTC.